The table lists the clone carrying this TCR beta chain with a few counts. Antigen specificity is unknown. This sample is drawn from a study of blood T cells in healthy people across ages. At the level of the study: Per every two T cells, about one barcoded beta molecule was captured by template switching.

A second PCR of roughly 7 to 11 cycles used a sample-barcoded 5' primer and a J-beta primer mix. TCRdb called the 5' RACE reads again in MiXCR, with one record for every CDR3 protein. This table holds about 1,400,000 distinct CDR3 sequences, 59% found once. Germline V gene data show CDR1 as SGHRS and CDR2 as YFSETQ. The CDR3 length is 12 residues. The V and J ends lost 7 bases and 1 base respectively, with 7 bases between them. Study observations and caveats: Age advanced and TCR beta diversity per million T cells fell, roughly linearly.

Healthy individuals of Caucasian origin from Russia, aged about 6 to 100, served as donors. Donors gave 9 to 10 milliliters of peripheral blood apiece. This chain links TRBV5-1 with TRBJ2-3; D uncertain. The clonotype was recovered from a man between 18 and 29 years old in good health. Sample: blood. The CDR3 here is CASRHGTDTQYF. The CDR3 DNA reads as TGCGCCAGCCGCCATGGCACAGATACGCAGTATTTT.